This TCR beta chain was found in a study of blood T cell repertoires in COVID-19. The CDR3 has 16 residues. Per germline, CDR1 SGHDN and CDR2 FVKESK. With 4 bases removed from V and 0 bases from J, the gap between germline ends came to 16 bases. Those who participated ranged in age from about 18 to 89 years and resided in about two dozen US areas. Sequencing was performed with immunoSEQ multiplex PCR; in TCRdb, only in-frame clones are kept and a portion is missing. The sample lists 200,000 to 250,000 clones, about 91% seen once, with 10% in the top ten. This clonotype originated in a man aged 18 to 30 with acute COVID-19. The chain has TRBV14 and TRBJ2-7, with TRBD2 as a possible D gene (6 bases). Sequenced material: PBMCs or T cells enriched from blood (not recorded which). The CDR3 region has the DNA TGTGCCAGCAGCCTGGGCGTGCGGGAAAGCTCCTACGAGCAGTACTTC. Translated: CASSLGVRESSYEQYF.